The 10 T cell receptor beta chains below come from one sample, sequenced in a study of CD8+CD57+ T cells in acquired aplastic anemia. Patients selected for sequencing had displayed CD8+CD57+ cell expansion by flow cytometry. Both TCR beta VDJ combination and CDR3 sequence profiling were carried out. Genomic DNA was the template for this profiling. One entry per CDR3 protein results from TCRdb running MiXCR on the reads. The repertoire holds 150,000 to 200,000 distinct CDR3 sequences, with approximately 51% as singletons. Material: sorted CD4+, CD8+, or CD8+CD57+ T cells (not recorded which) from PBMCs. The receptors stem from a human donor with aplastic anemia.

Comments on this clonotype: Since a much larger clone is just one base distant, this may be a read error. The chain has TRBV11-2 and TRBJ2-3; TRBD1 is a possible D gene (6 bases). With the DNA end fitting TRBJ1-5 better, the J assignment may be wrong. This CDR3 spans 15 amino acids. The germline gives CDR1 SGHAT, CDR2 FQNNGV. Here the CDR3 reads CASSPKGGRTDTQHF. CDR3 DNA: TGTGCCAGCAGCCCGAAGGGGGGCAGGACAGATACGCAGCATTTT.

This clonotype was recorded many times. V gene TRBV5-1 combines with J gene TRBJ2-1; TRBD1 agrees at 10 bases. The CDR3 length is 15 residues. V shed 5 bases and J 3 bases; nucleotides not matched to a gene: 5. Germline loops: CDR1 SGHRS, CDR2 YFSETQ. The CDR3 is CASSKDRGIYNEQFF. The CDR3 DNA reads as TGCGCCAGCAGTAAGGACAGGGGGATCTACAATGAGCAGTTCTTC. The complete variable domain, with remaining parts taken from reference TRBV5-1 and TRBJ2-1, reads KAGVTQTPRYLIKTRGQQVTLSCSPISGHRSVSWYQQTPGQGLQFLFEYFSETQRNKGNFPGRFSGRQFSNSRSEMNVSTLELGDSALYLCASSKDRGIYNEQFFGPGTRLTVL.

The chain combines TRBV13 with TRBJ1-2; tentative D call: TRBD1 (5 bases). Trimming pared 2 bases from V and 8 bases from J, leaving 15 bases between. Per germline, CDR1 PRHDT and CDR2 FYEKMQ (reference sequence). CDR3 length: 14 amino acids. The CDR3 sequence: CASSLRQGLGGYTF. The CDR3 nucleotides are TGTGCCAGCAGCTTACGCCAGGGTCTCGGGGGCTACACCTTC.

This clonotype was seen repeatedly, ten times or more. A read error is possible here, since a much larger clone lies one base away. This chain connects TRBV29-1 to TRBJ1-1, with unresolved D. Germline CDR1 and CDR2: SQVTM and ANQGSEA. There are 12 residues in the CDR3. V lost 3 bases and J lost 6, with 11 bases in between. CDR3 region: CSVDAGFAEAFF. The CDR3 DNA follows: TGCAGCGTTGATGCGGGGTTTGCTGAAGCTTTCTTT.

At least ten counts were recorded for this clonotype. CDR3 DNA: TGTGCCAGCAGCTTGAGGGGCGGGTACACAGATACGCAGTATTTT. Its translation is CASSLRGGYTDTQYF. The genes are TRBV5-5 and TRBJ2-3; either TRBD1 or TRBD2 may fit D (5 bases each). CDR1 and CDR2 from the germline V gene are SGHKS and YYEKEE (reference sequence). CDR3 size: 15 residues. Trimming shortened V by 1 base and J by 2 bases, and 11 bases separated the two germline ends.

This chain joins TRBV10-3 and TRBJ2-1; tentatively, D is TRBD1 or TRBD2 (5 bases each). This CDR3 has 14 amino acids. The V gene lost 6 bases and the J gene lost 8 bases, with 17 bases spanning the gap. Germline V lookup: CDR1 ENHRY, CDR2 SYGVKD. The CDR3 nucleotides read TGTGCCATCAGGGGGGACGGCCACCCGTATGAGCAGTTCTTC. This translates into CAIRGDGHPYEQFF.

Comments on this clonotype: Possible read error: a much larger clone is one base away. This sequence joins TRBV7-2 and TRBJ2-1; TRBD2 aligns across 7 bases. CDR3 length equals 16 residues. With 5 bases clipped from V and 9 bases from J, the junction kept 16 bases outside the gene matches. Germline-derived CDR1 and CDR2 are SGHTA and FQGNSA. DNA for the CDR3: TGTGCCAGCAGCCCTGGCTTTGCGGGAGTAGGCAGTGAGCAGTTCTTC. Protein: CASSPGFAGVGSEQFF.

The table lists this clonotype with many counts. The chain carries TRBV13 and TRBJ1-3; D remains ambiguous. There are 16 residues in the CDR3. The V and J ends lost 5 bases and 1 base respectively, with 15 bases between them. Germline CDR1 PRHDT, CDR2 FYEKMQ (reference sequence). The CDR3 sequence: CASSIRPSASGNTIYF. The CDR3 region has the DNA TGTGCCAGCAGCATAAGACCCAGCGCGTCTGGAAACACCATATATTTT.

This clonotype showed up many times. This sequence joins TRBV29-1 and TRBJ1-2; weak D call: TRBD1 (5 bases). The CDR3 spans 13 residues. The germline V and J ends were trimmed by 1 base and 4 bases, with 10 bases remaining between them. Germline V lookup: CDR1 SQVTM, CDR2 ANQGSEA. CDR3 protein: CSVEGSGLYGYTF. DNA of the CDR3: TGCAGCGTTGAAGGTTCAGGGCTCTATGGCTACACCTTC. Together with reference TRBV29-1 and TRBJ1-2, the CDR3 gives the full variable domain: SAVISQKPSRDICQRGTSLTIQCQVDSQVTMMFWYRQQPGQSLTLIATANQGSEATYESGFVIDKFPISRPNLTFSTLTVSNMSPEDSSIYLCSVEGSGLYGYTFGSGTRLTVV.

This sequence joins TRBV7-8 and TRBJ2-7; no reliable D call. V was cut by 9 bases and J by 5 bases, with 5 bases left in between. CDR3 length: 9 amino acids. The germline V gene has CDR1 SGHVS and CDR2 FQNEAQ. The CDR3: CARYDEQYF. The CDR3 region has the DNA TGTGCCAGGTATGACGAGCAGTACTTC.